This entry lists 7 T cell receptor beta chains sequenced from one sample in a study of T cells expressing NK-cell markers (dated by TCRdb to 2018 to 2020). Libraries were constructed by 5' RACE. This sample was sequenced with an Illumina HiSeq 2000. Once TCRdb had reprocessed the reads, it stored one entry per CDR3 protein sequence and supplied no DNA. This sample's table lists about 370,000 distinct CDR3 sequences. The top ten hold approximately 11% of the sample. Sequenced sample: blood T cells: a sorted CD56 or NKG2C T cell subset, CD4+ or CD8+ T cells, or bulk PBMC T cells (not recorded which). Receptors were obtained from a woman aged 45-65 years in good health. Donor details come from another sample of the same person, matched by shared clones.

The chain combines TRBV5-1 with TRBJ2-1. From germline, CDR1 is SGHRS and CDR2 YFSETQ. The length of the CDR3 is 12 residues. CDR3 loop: CASSLLLNEQFF.

CDR3 sequence: CATSDFAREGMNEQFF. The chain links TRBV24-1 to TRBJ2-1; TCRdb proposes TRBD2, but this gene call is untestable without DNA. From germline, CDR1 is KGHDR and CDR2 SFDVKD. This CDR3 spans 16 amino acids.

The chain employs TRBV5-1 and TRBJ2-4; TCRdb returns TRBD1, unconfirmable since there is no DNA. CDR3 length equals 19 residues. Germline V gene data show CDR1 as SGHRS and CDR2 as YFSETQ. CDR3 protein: CASSLAIGTQGGVKNIQYF.

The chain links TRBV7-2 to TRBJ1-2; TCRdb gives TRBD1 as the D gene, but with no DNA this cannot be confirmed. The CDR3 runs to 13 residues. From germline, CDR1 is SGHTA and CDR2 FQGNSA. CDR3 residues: CASSRDRSAGYTF.

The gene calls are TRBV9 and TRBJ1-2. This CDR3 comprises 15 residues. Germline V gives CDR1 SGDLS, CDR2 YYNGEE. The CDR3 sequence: CASSAQMGSNYGYTF.

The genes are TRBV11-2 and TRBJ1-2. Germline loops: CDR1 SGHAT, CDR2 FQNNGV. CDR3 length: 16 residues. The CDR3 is CASSLTDEVTHYGYTF.

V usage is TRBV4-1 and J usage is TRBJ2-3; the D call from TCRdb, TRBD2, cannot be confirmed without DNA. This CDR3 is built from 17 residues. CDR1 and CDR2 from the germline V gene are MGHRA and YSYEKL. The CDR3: CASSRWRGTSSTDTQYF.